The rows below give T cell receptor beta chains drawn from one sample of a study of cytomegalovirus exposure and HLA in healthy donors. Generated by immunoSEQ multiplex PCR, the TCRdb table keeps only in-frame clones and is missing some. The table has 50,000 to 75,000 clones, under 80% seen once; the top ten hold about 6.8%. The specimen sequenced was PBMCs. The receptors come from a man aged 30 to 39 in good health and CMV-seropositive. The CDR3 runs from the conserved cysteine through the conserved F or W. The D gene is left open where the match is weak. Clone size is stated in some rows and not others, as once, few, many or a class when expanded.

d_gene: -
j_gene: TRBJ2-3
v_gene: TRBV2
abundance: -
CDR3nt: TGTGCCAGCAGTGATCTAGATACGCAGTATTTT
CDR3aa: CASSDLDTQYF

d_gene: TRBD1
j_gene: TRBJ1-2
v_gene: TRBV7-8
abundance: -
CDR3nt: TGTGCCAGCAGCTTAGTCCCCGGGACAGGGCCCGGTAGGGGCTACACCTTC
CDR3aa: CASSLVPGTGPGRGYTF

d_gene: -
j_gene: TRBJ1-3
v_gene: TRBV9
abundance: once
CDR3nt: TGTGCCAGCAGCGTAGCCCCCGGCGGGAGCTCTGGAAACACCATATATTTT
CDR3aa: CASSVAPGGSSGNTIYF

d_gene: TRBD2
j_gene: TRBJ2-5
v_gene: TRBV6-4
abundance: -
CDR3nt: TGTGCCAGCAGTGACTCTAGCGGGGGGGCAGAGACCCAGTACTTC
CDR3aa: CASSDSSGGAETQYF

d_gene: -
j_gene: TRBJ2-7
v_gene: TRBV29-1
abundance: -
CDR3nt: TGCAGCGCGCAGGGGCCTCCCTACGAGCAGTACTTC
CDR3aa: CSAQGPPYEQYF

d_gene: -
j_gene: TRBJ1-5
v_gene: TRBV7-2
abundance: -
CDR3nt: TGTGCCAGCAGCGGCAGGGGCAATCAGCCCCAGCATTTT
CDR3aa: CASSGRGNQPQHF

d_gene: -
j_gene: TRBJ2-5
v_gene: TRBV21-1
abundance: -
CDR3nt: TGTGCCAGCAGCAAAGGGTCCCGACTAGCGGGGGCAGGAAAGACCCAGTACTTC
CDR3aa: CASSKGSRLAGAGKTQYF

d_gene: -
j_gene: TRBJ1-2
v_gene: TRBV19
abundance: -
CDR3nt: TGTGCCAGTATCTCGGGGGAGCGTGGCTACACCTTC
CDR3aa: CASISGERGYTF

d_gene: -
j_gene: TRBJ1-5
v_gene: TRBV19
abundance: -
CDR3nt: TGTGCCAGTAGCCTGACAGGTTTAAGCAATCAGCCCCAGCATTTT
CDR3aa: CASSLTGLSNQPQHF

d_gene: TRBD1
j_gene: TRBJ2-1
v_gene: TRBV5-6
abundance: -
CDR3nt: TGTGCCAGCAGCTTGGACGGGGCAGGGGGCTACAATGAGCAGTTCTTC
CDR3aa: CASSLDGAGGYNEQFF

d_gene: TRBD1
j_gene: TRBJ2-1
v_gene: TRBV5-1
abundance: -
CDR3nt: TGCGCCAGCAGCTCGGGACAGGGGTCCTACAATGAGCAGTTCTTC
CDR3aa: CASSSGQGSYNEQFF

d_gene: -
j_gene: TRBJ1-1
v_gene: TRBV6-5
abundance: few
CDR3nt: TGTGCCAGCAGTAGAGGACAGTTCATGAACACTGAAGCTTTCTTT
CDR3aa: CASSRGQFMNTEAFF

d_gene: TRBD1
j_gene: TRBJ1-1
v_gene: TRBV19
abundance: -
CDR3nt: TGTGCCAGTAGTCCACGGACAGGGGGTCGAACTGAAGCTTTCTTT
CDR3aa: CASSPRTGGRTEAFF

d_gene: -
j_gene: TRBJ1-1
v_gene: TRBV27
abundance: few
CDR3nt: TGTGCCAGCAGCCCCGGTTCTATCACTGAAGCTTTCTTT
CDR3aa: CASSPGSITEAFF

d_gene: TRBD1
j_gene: TRBJ2-5
v_gene: TRBV9
abundance: few
CDR3nt: TGTGCCAGCGCCCGACAGGGCCAAGAGACCCAGTACTTC
CDR3aa: CASARQGQETQYF

d_gene: -
j_gene: TRBJ1-4
v_gene: TRBV27
abundance: -
CDR3nt: TGTGCCAGCAGTTTATCGCGGAGGGGCAATGAAAAACTGTTTTTT
CDR3aa: CASSLSRRGNEKLFF

d_gene: -
j_gene: TRBJ2-3
v_gene: TRBV10-3
abundance: -
CDR3nt: TGTGCCATCAGGGGCTCCGCAGGCACAGATACGCAGTATTTT
CDR3aa: CAIRGSAGTDTQYF

d_gene: TRBD1
j_gene: TRBJ2-5
v_gene: TRBV6-5
abundance: few
CDR3nt: TGTGCCAGCAGTTCAGGACAGGGACGGAAAGAAGAGACCCAGTACTTC
CDR3aa: CASSSGQGRKEETQYF

d_gene: -
j_gene: TRBJ1-2
v_gene: TRBV6-6
abundance: few
CDR3nt: TGTGCCAGCTGGGCAGGGGCAGTGCGGGGCTACACCTTC
CDR3aa: CASWAGAVRGYTF

d_gene: -
j_gene: TRBJ1-6
v_gene: TRBV27
abundance: -
CDR3nt: TGTGCCAGCAGTTTCGGTAATTCACCCCTCCACTTT
CDR3aa: CASSFGNSPLHF

d_gene: -
j_gene: TRBJ2-3
v_gene: TRBV4-3
abundance: -
CDR3nt: TGCGCCAGCAGCCAAGATGGTACCCCCTCGGGACTTCTGGATACGCAGTATTTT
CDR3aa: CASSQDGTPSGLLDTQYF

d_gene: -
j_gene: TRBJ1-2
v_gene: TRBV7-8
abundance: few
CDR3nt: TGTGCCAGCAGCTCACAGGGCTCGAACTATGGCTACACCTTC
CDR3aa: CASSSQGSNYGYTF

d_gene: TRBD2
j_gene: TRBJ2-1
v_gene: TRBV6-4
abundance: medium-sized
CDR3nt: TGTGCCAGCAGTCTAGCGGGGGGTTCAGATGAGCAGTTCTTC
CDR3aa: CASSLAGGSDEQFF

d_gene: TRBD1
j_gene: TRBJ1-5
v_gene: TRBV5-4
abundance: -
CDR3nt: TGTGCCAGCAGCTTCGGGGACAGGCGAGGCAATCAGCCCCAGCATTTT
CDR3aa: CASSFGDRRGNQPQHF

d_gene: TRBD1
j_gene: TRBJ1-6
v_gene: TRBV6-5
abundance: -
CDR3nt: TGTGCCAGCAGGAAGACAGGGAGGAATTCACCCCTCCACTTT
CDR3aa: CASRKTGRNSPLHF

d_gene: -
j_gene: TRBJ1-1
v_gene: TRBV7-3
abundance: -
CDR3nt: TGTGCCAGCAGCTTGTTGCCAGGGTTCACTGAAGCTTTCTTT
CDR3aa: CASSLLPGFTEAFF

d_gene: -
j_gene: TRBJ1-4
v_gene: TRBV7-9
abundance: -
CDR3nt: TGTGCCAGCAGCTTGGGCAGTTCGCGAAATGAAAAACTGTTTTTT
CDR3aa: CASSLGSSRNEKLFF

d_gene: -
j_gene: TRBJ1-6
v_gene: TRBV19
abundance: once
CDR3nt: TGTGCCAGTAGTGGGCCGACAGGTTTGTGGGGACCCCTCCACTTT
CDR3aa: CASSGPTGLWGPLHF

d_gene: TRBD2
j_gene: TRBJ2-7
v_gene: TRBV28
abundance: -
CDR3nt: TGTGCCAGCAGTCTAGCGGGGTACGAGCAGTACTTC
CDR3aa: CASSLAGYEQYF

d_gene: -
j_gene: TRBJ1-1
v_gene: TRBV7-2
abundance: once
CDR3nt: TGTGCCAGCAGCCCTCGATATGAGACACAGAACACTGAAGCTTTCTTT
CDR3aa: CASSPRYETQNTEAFF

d_gene: TRBD2
j_gene: TRBJ2-7
v_gene: TRBV4-3
abundance: -
CDR3nt: TGCGCCAGCAGCCAAGCCCCAGCGGGGCCTTACGAGCAGTACTTC
CDR3aa: CASSQAPAGPYEQYF

d_gene: -
j_gene: TRBJ2-7
v_gene: TRBV7-6
abundance: -
CDR3nt: TGTGCCAGCAGCTTAGCAGGGGGGGTAAACTACGAGCAGTACTTC
CDR3aa: CASSLAGGVNYEQYF

d_gene: -
j_gene: TRBJ2-7
v_gene: TRBV30
abundance: -
CDR3nt: TGTGCCTGGAACGAGGGACTCTACGAGCAGTACTTC
CDR3aa: CAWNEGLYEQYF

d_gene: TRBD1
j_gene: TRBJ2-5
v_gene: TRBV19
abundance: -
CDR3nt: TGTGCCAGTAGTATTGGACAGGGGGCAAGGGAGACCCAGTACTTC
CDR3aa: CASSIGQGARETQYF

d_gene: -
j_gene: TRBJ2-2
v_gene: TRBV28
abundance: -
CDR3nt: TGTGCCAGCAGTTCAGGGGCCCAAGGGTTGACCGGGGAGCTGTTTTTT
CDR3aa: CASSSGAQGLTGELFF

d_gene: -
j_gene: TRBJ1-3
v_gene: TRBV7-2
abundance: -
CDR3nt: TGTGCCAGCAGCCTCGGGGGGAGCTCTGGAAACACCATATATTTT
CDR3aa: CASSLGGSSGNTIYF

d_gene: -
j_gene: TRBJ2-3
v_gene: TRBV1
abundance: once
CDR3nt: TGCACCAGCAGCCAAGATGGGACTAGCGGGGGCTCTAGCACAGATACGCAGTATTTT
CDR3aa: CTSSQDGTSGGSSTDTQYF

d_gene: -
j_gene: TRBJ2-7
v_gene: TRBV11-2
abundance: -
CDR3nt: TGTGCCAGCAGCTTAGGGTGGCAGGGACAACAGTACTTC
CDR3aa: CASSLGWQGQQYF

d_gene: -
j_gene: TRBJ2-1
v_gene: TRBV7-2
abundance: -
CDR3nt: TGTGCCAGCAGCCCAGGAATTGGGTCCTACAATGAGCAGTTCTTC
CDR3aa: CASSPGIGSYNEQFF

d_gene: TRBD1
j_gene: TRBJ2-6
v_gene: TRBV7-3
abundance: -
CDR3nt: TGTGCCAGCAGCTATTACCCGACAGGGCCTTACTCTGGGGCCAACGTCCTGACTTTC
CDR3aa: CASSYYPTGPYSGANVLTF

d_gene: -
j_gene: TRBJ1-4
v_gene: TRBV28
abundance: -
CDR3nt: TGTGCCAGCAGTTTACAGGGAACAACTAATGAAAAACTGTTTTTT
CDR3aa: CASSLQGTTNEKLFF

d_gene: -
j_gene: TRBJ1-4
v_gene: TRBV28
abundance: once
CDR3nt: TGTGCCAGCAGTTTTCGCAGGGAGGCGTCCAATGAAAAACTGTTTTTT
CDR3aa: CASSFRREASNEKLFF

d_gene: -
j_gene: TRBJ2-3
v_gene: TRBV7-2
abundance: -
CDR3nt: TGTGCCAGCAGCTTGTATGGCAGGGGCGCAGATACGCAGTATTTT
CDR3aa: CASSLYGRGADTQYF

d_gene: TRBD1
j_gene: TRBJ1-1
v_gene: TRBV10-3
abundance: few
CDR3nt: TGTGCCATCAGTGAGACAGGGGGCACTGAAGCTTTCTTT
CDR3aa: CAISETGGTEAFF

d_gene: -
j_gene: TRBJ2-7
v_gene: TRBV7-2
abundance: -
CDR3nt: TGTGCCAGCAGTTTACCCACCTACGAGCAGTACTTC
CDR3aa: CASSLPTYEQYF

d_gene: TRBD1
j_gene: TRBJ1-4
v_gene: TRBV28
abundance: -
CDR3nt: TGTGCCAGCAGTCCTCTCAGGGGGTACGCTGAAAAACTGTTTTTT
CDR3aa: CASSPLRGYAEKLFF

d_gene: -
j_gene: TRBJ2-1
v_gene: TRBV7-8
abundance: -
CDR3nt: TGTGCCAGCAGACACGTCGCAGGGTACAATGAGCAGTTCTTC
CDR3aa: CASRHVAGYNEQFF

d_gene: TRBD1
j_gene: TRBJ1-2
v_gene: TRBV19
abundance: -
CDR3nt: TGTGCCAGTAGTACAACAGGGGCTAACTATGGCTACACCTTC
CDR3aa: CASSTTGANYGYTF

d_gene: -
j_gene: TRBJ2-7
v_gene: TRBV5-4
abundance: -
CDR3nt: TGTGCCAGCAGCTTTCCGAGGGCGGGGGCGGACGAGCAGTACTTC
CDR3aa: CASSFPRAGADEQYF

d_gene: -
j_gene: TRBJ2-2
v_gene: TRBV23-1
abundance: -
CDR3nt: TGCGCCAGCAGCTCTCTCCCCCGAACAGAAAGGAAATACACCGGGGAGCTGTTTTTT
CDR3aa: CASSSLPRTERKYTGELFF

d_gene: -
j_gene: TRBJ1-6
v_gene: TRBV18
abundance: once
CDR3nt: TGTGCCAGCTCACCACGCCAGCTTTACAGGGAAGATTCACCCCTCCACTTT
CDR3aa: CASSPRQLYREDSPLHF

d_gene: TRBD1
j_gene: TRBJ2-2
v_gene: TRBV6-5
abundance: -
CDR3nt: TGTGCCAGCAGCCACCGCGGACAGGGGGCAGGGGAGCTGTTTTTT
CDR3aa: CASSHRGQGAGELFF

d_gene: -
j_gene: TRBJ2-1
v_gene: TRBV30
abundance: -
CDR3nt: TGTGCCTGGAGTCAGGACTACAATGAGCAGTTCTTC
CDR3aa: CAWSQDYNEQFF

d_gene: -
j_gene: TRBJ1-1
v_gene: TRBV18
abundance: -
CDR3nt: TGTGCCAGCTCGCCCCGGGGGAACACTGAAGCTTTCTTT
CDR3aa: CASSPRGNTEAFF